This T cell receptor beta chain was identified in a study of early T cells in non-severe SARS-CoV-2 infection (dated by TCRdb to the early 2020s). About the study as a whole: Because TCR sequencing was done on bulk RNA from unsorted whole blood, the alpha and beta chains could not be paired. On the study overall, not on this receptor specifically: Matching against VDJdb was skewed toward anti-spike CD8 responses, likely underestimated virus-specific expansions, and missed private and CD4 specificities.

This clonotype was detected ten times or more. Its cognate antigen has yet to be identified. Per-nucleotide qualities are absent, and no much larger clonotype sits a single base away. A case-control design nested within a healthcare worker cohort in London, UK, was used, with weekly nasopharyngeal swab PCR tests and blood sampling performed. Healthcare workers were recruited during the week of the UK lockdown, between 23 and 31 March 2020, and followed weekly for up to roughly 16 weeks. Receptor libraries were prepared by 5' RACE. Reads for this sample came from a NextSeq 500. The TCR library protocol attached unique molecular identifiers to individual cDNA molecules to correct for sequencing error and PCR bias. Both TCR alpha and beta chains were sequenced, and tight co-correlation was observed between alpha and beta sequence abundances in each sample. The authors' analysis ran thus. V gene, J gene and CDR3 annotation of TCR sequences was performed with Decombinator V4. Expanded TCRs were defined as changing significantly between any two time points under a Poisson model with p below 0.0001. Abundances of TCRs were expressed as counts per million after normalisation to the total number of TCRs sequenced in each sample. TRAV1-2 paired with TRAJ12, TRAJ20 or TRAJ33 defined MAIT TCRs, while TRAV10 paired with TRAJ18 defined iNKT TCRs. VDJdb, accessed 1 November 2021, was searched for CMV, EBV and SARS-CoV-2 annotated TCRs, excluding TCRs annotated for multiple antigens. Through fastp at Q25 and MiXCR, TCRdb rebuilt clones from the public reads, retaining in-frame beta chains. CDR3 protein sequences are deduplicated, and each keeps its most common genes and DNA. Here the V and J calls rest on TCRdb's processing, not on the authors' analysis. This sample holds about 60,000 distinct CDR3 sequences; around 12% were observed only once. The leading ten clones occupy roughly 5% of the sample.

Trimming at the junction amounts to 0 bases on V and 1 base on J, and the germline ends lie 15 bases apart. The CDR3 measures 16 amino acids from cysteine to phenylalanine. Only the CDR3 part of the read is kept: 48 bases, read in frame from the first base. The germline V gene (reference sequence) gives CDR1 as GTSNPN and CDR2 as SVGIG. The chain couples TRBV30 to TRBJ2-5, with an unclear D gene assignment. Sequencing was carried out using whole blood. The TCR sequence derives from an adult who was a healthcare worker with PCR-confirmed SARS-CoV-2 infection or an uninfected control (not recorded which). The nucleotide sequence is given as TGTGCCTGGAGTGTACAAGCATCGACGAGCCAAGAGACCCAGTACTTC. Its protein product is CAWSVQASTSQETQYF.